The 30 T cell receptor beta chains reported below all come from one sample, sequenced in a study of OX40 agonist ivuxolimab in advanced cancers. Libraries were prepared by immunoSEQ multiplex PCR; TCRdb keeps only in-frame clonotypes and omits some of them. The data contain around 26,000 clones, 75% to 80% of them seen just once; the ten biggest clones take up roughly 23%. Sequences were derived from CD4+ or CD8+ T cells sorted from blood, sampled in a trial of the OX40 agonist ivuxolimab. The receptors derive from an adult with an advanced solid tumor such as melanoma, head and neck, liver or kidney cancer.

The V gene is TRBV30, the J gene TRBJ2-1; no clear D gene. V was cut by 4 bases and J by 7 bases, with 8 bases left in between. Germline CDR1 GTSNPN, CDR2 SVGIG (reference sequence). This CDR3 has 11 amino acids. The CDR3 DNA follows: TGTGCCTGGAACATGGAGAATGAGCAGTTCTTC. It encodes CAWNMENEQFF.

The chain couples TRBV27 to TRBJ2-1; 11 bases are shared with TRBD2. CDR1 MNHEY and CDR2 SMNVEV come from the germline V gene (reference sequence). V was clipped by 6 bases and J by 5 bases; unmatched bases: 9. CDR3 length equals 16 residues. The CDR3 coding sequence is TGTGCCAGCAGCTTACTACTAGCGGGAGACCACAATGAGCAGTTCTTC. It translates to CASSLLLAGDHNEQFF.

The chain joins TRBV7-6 to TRBJ2-7, with 12 positions matching TRBD1. Germline assignment: CDR1 SGHVS and CDR2 FNYEAQ. The J segment lost 0 bases and the V segment lost 4 bases, leaving 4 bases of the junction unmatched. The CDR3 is 16 amino acids. The CDR3 region has the DNA TGTGCCAGCAGCTCGGGGACAGGGGGCTTCTCCTACGAGCAGTACTTC. Translated, it gives CASSSGTGGFSYEQYF.

The genes are TRBV5-4 and TRBJ2-1, with 12 positions matching TRBD2. CDR1 and CDR2 from the germline V gene are SGHNT and YYREEE (reference sequence). Trimming took 4 bases from V and 0 from J; bases not matched to a gene: 8. The CDR3 consists of 18 residues. The CDR3 loop reads CASSPGLAGVSSYNEQFF. In DNA form, the CDR3 reads TGTGCCAGCAGCCCGGGACTAGCGGGCGTTAGCTCCTACAATGAGCAGTTCTTC.

The chain carries TRBV30 and TRBJ2-1; D not resolved. V dropped 0 bases and J dropped 4 bases, with 4 bases sitting between them. Germline V gene lookup returns CDR1 GTSNPN and CDR2 SVGIG (reference sequence). The CDR3 contains 12 residues. The CDR3 loop reads CAWSVDYNEQFF. The CDR3 DNA reads as TGTGCCTGGAGTGTAGATTACAATGAGCAGTTCTTC.

The CDR3 DNA follows: TGTGCCAGCAGCTTAGCGCAACAGGGCCCTAATGAAAAACTGTTTTTT. Its protein product is CASSLAQQGPNEKLFF. The chain employs TRBV11-2 and TRBJ1-4; possibly TRBD1 for D (6 bases). The CDR3 is 16 amino acids. V gave up 1 base and J gave up 3 bases, with 12 bases separating them. Germline V gene sequence: CDR1 SGHAT, CDR2 FQNNGV.

V and J are TRBV9 and TRBJ2-3; no definite D call. V was cut by 0 bases and J by 0 bases, with 5 bases left in between. The CDR3 sequence is 14 residues long. Per germline, CDR1 SGDLS and CDR2 YYNGEE. In DNA form, the CDR3 reads TGTGCCAGCAGCGTAGGTATTAGCACAGATACGCAGTATTTT. It specifies CASSVGISTDTQYF.

The V gene is TRBV9, the J gene TRBJ2-7; TRBD1 aligns across 7 bases. V shed 3 bases and J 2 bases; nucleotides not matched to a gene: 2. CDR1 SGDLS and CDR2 YYNGEE come from the germline V gene. The CDR3 runs to 13 residues. This CDR3 is CASSAGTAYEQYF. The CDR3 DNA sequence: TGTGCCAGCAGCGCCGGGACAGCCTACGAGCAGTACTTC.

The chain couples TRBV10-3 to TRBJ2-2, with TRBD1 matching 9 bases. V lost 0 bases, J lost 3 bases, and 8 bases stayed unmatched. This CDR3 spans 18 amino acids. Germline lookup yields CDR1 ENHRY and CDR2 SYGVKD. The CDR3 DNA is TGTGCCATCAGTGAGTCGATGACCGACAGGGGGGACACCGGGGAGCTGTTTTTT. Protein sequence: CAISESMTDRGDTGELFF.

The chain employs TRBV28 and TRBJ2-3; no clear D. Trimming stripped 1 base from V and 6 bases from J, with 11 bases between. Germline V gene data show CDR1 as MDHEN and CDR2 as SYDVKM. The CDR3 is 14 amino acids. CDR3 in amino acids: CASSLLTPRDTQYF. For the CDR3, the DNA is TGTGCCAGCAGTTTATTGACGCCGAGGGATACGCAGTATTTT.

The chain combines TRBV27 with TRBJ2-7; no clear D. Trimming removed 6 bases at V and 7 bases at J, with 10 bases between. This CDR3 spans 11 amino acids. Germline assignment: CDR1 MNHEY and CDR2 SMNVEV (reference sequence). The CDR3 reads CASSPPGEQYF. The CDR3 region has the DNA TGTGCCAGCAGCCCGCCCGGGGAGCAGTACTTC.

The sample holds a few counts of this clone. Distinct nucleotide sequences in the sample also encode this CDR3. The rearrangement uses TRBV28 and TRBJ1-2; D call uncertain. The CDR3 runs to 12 residues. Per germline, CDR1 MDHEN and CDR2 SYDVKM. V was trimmed by 3 bases and J by 8 bases, leaving 10 bases between them. The CDR3 DNA is TGTGCCAGCAGTTTTAGAGGGTGGGGCTACACCTTC. Translation gives CASSFRGWGYTF.

The rearrangement links TRBV11-2 to TRBJ2-3; TRBD2 might be the D (5 bases). V was shortened by 5 bases and J by 2 bases, with 14 bases between the two germline ends. In germline, CDR1 is SGHAT, CDR2 FQNNGV. The CDR3 extends over 15 amino acids. The CDR3 region is CASSPYSGTTDTQYF. The CDR3 DNA reads TGTGCCAGCAGCCCCTACTCGGGAACCACAGATACGCAGTATTTT.

This rearrangement joins TRBV6-5 to TRBJ2-3, with D possibly TRBD2 on 6 matching bases. Trimming pared 7 bases from V and 3 bases from J, leaving 11 bases between. CDR1 and CDR2 (germline): MNHEY, SVGAGI. This CDR3 is 13 amino acids long. CDR3 in DNA: TGTGCCAGCAAGTCGGGAGCTACAGATACGCAGTATTTT. It encodes CASKSGATDTQYF.

The genes are TRBV27 and TRBJ2-1; D perhaps matches TRBD2 (5 bases). The CDR3 has 15 amino acids. Germline CDR1 reads MNHEY; CDR2 reads SMNVEV (reference sequence). Trimming cost V 7 bases and J 0 bases, with 13 bases left between them. DNA for the CDR3: TGTGCCAGCACCCCCGGGGTGAGCTCCTACAATGAGCAGTTCTTC. This codes for CASTPGVSSYNEQFF.

This chain connects TRBV5-6 to TRBJ1-1, with no clear D. Trimming removed 0 bases at V and 4 bases at J, with 4 bases between. This CDR3 region has 12 residues. The germline gives CDR1 SGHDT, CDR2 YYEEEE. As DNA, the CDR3 is TGTGCCAGCAGCTTGGGATCCACTGAAGCTTTCTTT. Translation gives CASSLGSTEAFF. The whole variable domain, remainder taken from reference TRBV5-6 and TRBJ1-1, is DAGVTQSPTHLIKTRGQQVTLRCSPKSGHDTVSWYQQALGQGPQFIFQYYEEEERQRGNFPDRFSGHQFPNYSSELNVNALLLGDSALYLCASSLGSTEAFFGQGTRLTVV.

This rearrangement joins TRBV6-6 to TRBJ1-1, with TRBD1 matching 10 bases. The V gene end was trimmed by 4 bases and the J gene end by 4 bases; junction bases not matched to a gene: 6. Germline-derived CDR1 and CDR2 are MNHNY and SVGAGI (reference sequence). The CDR3 consists of 15 residues. The CDR3 DNA is TGTGCCAGCAGTTTGGGGACAGGGGCGAGCACTGAAGCTTTCTTT. As protein: CASSLGTGASTEAFF.

This clone has more than one count but fewer than ten. V and J are TRBV6-4 and TRBJ1-1; 10 nucleotides align to TRBD1. There are 14 residues in the CDR3. V shed 6 bases and J 5 bases; nucleotides not matched to a gene: 6. Germline lookup yields CDR1 MRHNA and CDR2 SNTAGT. DNA for the CDR3: TGTGCCAGCAGGCCTCGGGACAGGGGAACTGAAGCTTTCTTT. Its translation is CASRPRDRGTEAFF.

V gene TRBV5-1 combines with J gene TRBJ2-3; 10 bases align to TRBD2. V dropped 0 bases and J dropped 2; count of bases not matched to a gene: 18. Germline V CDR1 and CDR2: SGHRS, YFSETQ. This CDR3 contains 21 residues. The CDR3: CASSLGSPGLAADPYTDTQYF. The CDR3 DNA is TGCGCCAGCAGCTTGGGCAGCCCCGGACTAGCGGCGGATCCCTACACAGATACGCAGTATTTT. Full variable domain (outside the CDR3, taken from reference TRBV5-1 and TRBJ2-3): KAGVTQTPRYLIKTRGQQVTLSCSPISGHRSVSWYQQTPGQGLQFLFEYFSETQRNKGNFPGRFSGRQFSNSRSEMNVSTLELGDSALYLCASSLGSPGLAADPYTDTQYFGPGTRLTVL.

The rearrangement links TRBV6-6 to TRBJ2-1, with a tentative D call TRBD1 (5 bases). The germline V and J ends were trimmed by 4 bases and 6 bases, with 10 bases remaining between them. The germline V gene has CDR1 MNHNY and CDR2 SVGAGI (reference sequence). The CDR3 is 13 residues long. CDR3 DNA: TGTGCCAGCAGTTCGGACATCGCCAATGAGCAGTTCTTC. Its protein is CASSSDIANEQFF.

The CDR3 nucleotides read TGTGCCAGCAGCTTAGGAGTTCTTAATGAAAAACTGTTTTTT. The encoded protein is CASSLGVLNEKLFF. The chain is built from TRBV13 and TRBJ1-4, with unresolved D. Trimming removed 0 bases at V and 4 bases at J, with 6 bases between. Germline CDR1 is PRHDT and CDR2 is FYEKMQ (reference sequence). The CDR3 extends over 14 amino acids.

The rearrangement uses TRBV5-8 and TRBJ2-7; D is perhaps TRBD1 (5 bases). Trimming took 5 bases from V and 4 from J, leaving 7 bases between them. The CDR3 loop spans 11 amino acids. From germline, CDR1 is SGHTS and CDR2 YDEGEE. This CDR3 is CASSPGYEQYF. CDR3 sequence (DNA): TGTGCCAGCAGTCCAGGGTACGAGCAGTACTTC. Variable domain in full (rest from reference TRBV5-8 and TRBJ2-7): EAGVTQSPTHLIKTRGQQATLRCSPISGHTSVYWYQQALGLGLQFLLWYDEGEERNRGNFPPRFSGRQFPNYSSELNVNALELEDSALYLCASSPGYEQYFGPGTRLTVT.

The V and J genes are TRBV7-2 and TRBJ2-7; D uncertain. The V gene's germline CDR1 is SGHTA and CDR2 FQGNSA. V lost 0 bases and J 5 bases, leaving 2 bases between the germline ends. The CDR3 has 11 amino acids. DNA of the CDR3: TGTGCCAGCAGCTTAGCGAACGAGCAGTACTTC. Protein sequence: CASSLANEQYF.

This clone was observed once. The rearrangement uses TRBV18 and TRBJ2-1, with D maybe TRBD1 (7 bases). The ends were cut back, 9 bases at V and 6 bases at J, with 18 bases in the middle. This CDR3 spans 14 amino acids. Germline-derived CDR1 and CDR2 are KGHSH and LQKENI. The DNA for the CDR3 is TGTGCCAGGGGGGGACGGGCAGGGGGCAATGAGCAGTTCTTC. Protein sequence: CARGGRAGGNEQFF.

This clone was picked up one time. The V gene is TRBV6-5, the J gene TRBJ2-2; D gene unclear. The germline V gene has CDR1 MNHEY and CDR2 SVGAGI. The CDR3 is 13 amino acids. The V and J ends lost 1 base and 1 base respectively, with 1 base between them. CDR3 region: CASSYLNTGELFF. DNA for the CDR3: TGTGCCAGCAGTTACTTGAACACCGGGGAGCTGTTTTTT.

V is TRBV30 and J is TRBJ2-3; the D is unclear. CDR1 and CDR2 from the germline V gene are GTSNPN and SVGIG (reference sequence). This CDR3 contains 13 residues. V lost 1 base and J 1 base, leaving 6 bases between the germline ends. The CDR3 is CAWSDGRTDTQYF. CDR3 nucleotides: TGTGCCTGGAGTGATGGCCGCACAGATACGCAGTATTTT. Looking up the rest from reference TRBV30 and TRBJ2-3 gives the full variable domain: SQTIHQWPATLVQPVGSPLSLECTVEGTSNPNLYWYRQAAGRGLQLLFYSVGIGQISSEVPQNLSASRPQDRQFILSSKKLLLSDSGFYLCAWSDGRTDTQYFGPGTRLTVL.

CDR3 loop: CASSRSAGSGEKLFF. The DNA of the CDR3 is TGTGCCAGCTCGAGATCGGCAGGGTCGGGTGAAAAACTGTTTTTT. J is TRBJ1-4 and V is TRBV6-4; a possible D gene is TRBD1 (5 bases). Germline CDR1 reads MRHNA; CDR2 reads SNTAGT. The CDR3 is 15 amino acids. V lost 8 bases and J 7 bases, leaving 20 bases between the germline ends.

J is TRBJ1-1 and V is TRBV6-6; D is uncertain. The CDR3 spans 13 residues. CDR1 and CDR2 from the germline V gene are MNHNY and SVGAGI (reference sequence). V dropped 8 bases and J dropped 0 bases, with 10 bases sitting between them. The CDR3 here is CASSGGMNTEAFF. DNA for the CDR3: TGTGCCAGCTCAGGAGGGATGAACACTGAAGCTTTCTTT.

The CDR3 loop is CASSSCRGCEQYF. Here the CDR3 DNA reads TGTGCCAGCAGCAGCTGCAGGGGGTGTGAGCAGTACTTC. The V call is TRBV5-4, the J call TRBJ2-7; 7 positions agree with TRBD1. The CDR3 is 13 residues long. J was trimmed by 7 bases and V by 4 bases; bases with no gene match: 8. The germline gives CDR1 SGHNT, CDR2 YYREEE (reference sequence).

V is TRBV19 and J is TRBJ2-2; TRBD2 might be the D (5 bases). Germline assignment: CDR1 LNHDA and CDR2 SQIVND (reference sequence). V lost 5 bases and J 8 bases, leaving 9 bases between the germline ends. The CDR3 length is 12 residues. The CDR3 nucleotides are TGTGCCAGTAGTCTTACTAGGGGGGAGCTGTTTTTT. It yields the protein CASSLTRGELFF.